The clone carrying this T cell receptor beta chain was counted many times. Its specificity is unknown. This CDR3 comprises 13 residues. Losses at the gene ends were 6 bases for V and 1 base for J; bases not matched to a gene: 0. This entry belongs to a study of early T cells in non-severe SARS-CoV-2 infection. Study background: The authors sequenced bulk RNA from unsorted whole blood, leaving chains unpaired.

Individual cDNA molecules carried attached unique molecular identifiers. TCRdb redid the calling of the 5' RACE reads with MiXCR, one entry per CDR3 protein. Seen here are about 59,000 distinct CDR3 sequences, around an eighth observed once, and the top ten hold approximately 2.9%. Broader study findings: Using VDJdb, the matching emphasized anti-spike CD8 responses while missing private and CD4 specificities.

The sequenced material came from whole blood. The receptor was isolated from an adult who was a healthcare worker with PCR-confirmed SARS-CoV-2 infection or an uninfected control (not recorded which). The chain links TRBV12-3 or TRBV12-4 to TRBJ1-1; the match to TRBD1 covers 9 bases. CDR3 in amino acids: CASRQGANTEAFF. DNA of the CDR3: TGTGCCAGCAGACAGGGGGCGAACACTGAAGCTTTCTTT.